The text below deals with one TCR beta chain. The data originate from a study of cytomegalovirus exposure and HLA in healthy donors. This CDR3 has 15 amino acids. The ends lost 7 bases at V and 5 bases at J; junction bases unmatched: 7. CDR1 and CDR2 from the germline V gene are LNHDA and SQIVND (reference sequence). The PCR was carried out with 60 Vbeta primers and 13 Jbeta primers. Clones were read by immunoSEQ multiplex PCR, and TCRdb kept only the in-frame ones, dropping some. The table lists 130,000 or so clones. The TCR sequence derives from a young woman in good health and CMV-seronegative. The V call is TRBV19, the J call TRBJ2-3, with 12 nucleotides matching TRBD2. Material for sequencing was PBMCs. The CDR3 DNA reads TGTGCCAGTACCCGACTAGCGGGAGTCGTAGATACGCAGTATTTT. It translates to CASTRLAGVVDTQYF.